What follows are 25 T cell receptor beta chains derived from one specimen sequenced in a study of blood T cell repertoires in COVID-19. This table comes from immunoSEQ multiplex PCR, and its TCRdb copy is limited to in-frame clones, with some not included. This table has approximately 190,000 clones, approximately 86% appearing once. Specimen: PBMCs or T cells enriched from blood (not recorded which). The receptors here all came from a woman in her fifties or sixties with acute COVID-19.

The V and J genes are TRBV28 and TRBJ1-2; D unclear. The CDR3 runs to 13 residues. Per germline, CDR1 MDHEN and CDR2 SYDVKM. V shed 3 bases and J shed 5 bases, with 10 bases lying between them. CDR3 sequence reads: CASSLRQSYGYTF. CDR3 coding DNA: TGTGCCAGCAGTTTGAGGCAGTCGTATGGCTACACCTTC.

The genes are TRBV7-2 and TRBJ1-2; D unresolved. Per germline, CDR1 SGHTA and CDR2 FQGNSA. V lost 5 bases to trimming and J lost 4 bases, with 8 bases between them. The CDR3 covers 12 residues. The CDR3 spells CASSHTTYGYTF. The CDR3 DNA follows: TGTGCCAGCAGCCACACCACCTATGGCTACACCTTC.

The chain is built from TRBV5-5 and TRBJ1-5, with TRBD1 matching over 7 bases. The germline V gene encodes CDR1 SGHKS and CDR2 YYEKEE (reference sequence). CDR3 length: 15 residues. V gave up 3 bases and J gave up 4 bases; unmatched junction bases: 7. CDR3 residues: CASSWGTDSNQPQHF. CDR3 DNA: TGTGCCAGCAGCTGGGGGACAGATTCTAATCAGCCCCAGCATTTT.

The chain is built from TRBV9 and TRBJ2-7; the D is unclear. Looked up from germline, CDR1 is SGDLS and CDR2 is YYNGEE. The CDR3 contains 15 residues. V gave up 0 bases and J gave up 3 bases, with 13 bases separating them. The CDR3 sequence: CASSVDKYNFYEQYF. CDR3 DNA sequence: TGTGCCAGCAGCGTAGATAAGTACAATTTCTACGAGCAGTACTTC.

CDR3: CASSPSDRGQSDTQYF. As DNA, the CDR3 is TGTGCCAGCTCACCATCGGACAGGGGGCAGTCAGATACGCAGTATTTT. The chain employs TRBV18 and TRBJ2-3; 11 bases map to TRBD1. This CDR3 has 16 residues. Germline V gene sequence: CDR1 KGHSH, CDR2 LQKENI. V lost 2 bases, J lost 4 bases, and 5 bases stayed unmatched.

The chain combines TRBV11-2 with TRBJ1-4; 9 positions agree with TRBD1. V lost 5 bases to trimming and J lost 6 bases; unmatched junction nucleotides: 7. The CDR3 has 15 residues. Germline values: CDR1 SGHAT, CDR2 FQNNGV. In nucleotides, the CDR3 is TGTGCCAGCAGCCTCTCGGGACAGGGAGATGAAAAACTGTTTTTT. Amino acids: CASSLSGQGDEKLFF.

V is TRBV7-7 and J is TRBJ2-3, with TRBD1 matching over 10 bases. The CDR3 spans 16 residues. V trimming: 5 bases; J trimming: 5 bases; junction bases outside the gene matches: 10. Germline CDR1 and CDR2: SSHAT and FNYEAQ (reference sequence). CDR3 region: CASSAMTGGRVDTQYF. The CDR3 DNA is TGTGCCAGCAGCGCCATGACAGGGGGCCGGGTAGATACGCAGTATTTT.

In DNA form, the CDR3 reads TGTGCCAGCAGCCCGGGGCCGACCTACGAGCAGTACTTC. This translates into CASSPGPTYEQYF. This chain joins TRBV6-2 or TRBV6-3 and TRBJ2-7; D may be TRBD1 or TRBD2 (5 bases each). The germline V and J ends were trimmed by 6 bases and 2 bases, with 11 bases remaining between them. CDR1 is MNHEY, CDR2 SVGEGT, per germline. There are 13 residues in the CDR3.

The V call is TRBV4-3, the J call TRBJ2-1, with D perhaps TRBD2 (7 bases). This CDR3 spans 20 amino acids. V shed 0 bases and J shed 5 bases, with 26 bases lying between them. CDR1 LGHNA and CDR2 YSLEER come from the germline V gene. This chain's CDR3 is CASSQDITGGGRISNNEQFF. The CDR3 DNA reads as TGCGCCAGCAGCCAAGATATCACTGGCGGGGGCAGAATTAGCAACAATGAGCAGTTCTTC.

This chain joins TRBV5-6 and TRBJ1-4, with D unclear. CDR3 length: 13 amino acids. Germline loops: CDR1 SGHDT, CDR2 YYEEEE. V lost 3 bases and J 7 bases, leaving 10 bases between the germline ends. CDR3 amino acids: CASSSREAEKLFF. CDR3 sequence (DNA): TGTGCCAGCAGCTCGAGGGAGGCTGAAAAACTGTTTTTT.

The CDR3 sequence: CAWRPSLNQPQHF. CDR3 coding DNA: TGTGCCTGGAGACCCAGTCTCAATCAGCCCCAGCATTTT. The chain links TRBV30 to TRBJ1-5, with D hard to call. Germline loops: CDR1 GTSNPN, CDR2 SVGIG (reference sequence). The CDR3 length is 13 residues. V was shortened by 3 bases and J by 3 bases, with 9 bases between the two germline ends.

V gene TRBV5-1 combines with J gene TRBJ2-3; D possibly corresponds to TRBD1 (5 bases). Germline lookup yields CDR1 SGHRS and CDR2 YFSETQ. There are 15 residues in the CDR3. V lost 2 bases to trimming and J lost 2 bases, with 12 bases between them. CDR3 sequence (DNA): TGCGCCAGCAGCTTCTACCAGGGCCCCACAGATACGCAGTATTTT. Residues: CASSFYQGPTDTQYF.

This clone was picked up a small number of times. The genes are TRBV28 and TRBJ1-1; the match to TRBD1 covers 7 bases. CDR1 is MDHEN, CDR2 SYDVKM, per germline. CDR3 length: 15 residues. J gave up 11 bases and V 3 bases, and 15 bases lay outside the gene matches. The CDR3 DNA follows: TGTGCCAGCAGTTTTGGGAGGAGACAGGGAATTCGGGCTTTCTTT. It is translated as CASSFGRRQGIRAFF.

This sequence joins TRBV10-3 and TRBJ2-1; tentatively, D is TRBD1 (6 bases). This CDR3 region has 14 residues. The V end was cut by 6 bases, the J end by 0 bases, with 9 bases between. The germline V gene encodes CDR1 ENHRY and CDR2 SYGVKD. CDR3 sequence reads: CAISDRSSYNEQFF. The CDR3 DNA sequence: TGTGCCATCAGCGACAGGAGCTCCTACAATGAGCAGTTCTTC.

For the CDR3, the DNA is TGTGCCAGCAGCTTAGGGACTAGCTGGGAAGATACGCAGTATTTT. It encodes CASSLGTSWEDTQYF. The J gene is TRBJ2-3, the V gene TRBV11-2; 8 bases agree with TRBD2. V shed 1 base, J shed 5 bases, and the junction held 5 bases outside the gene matches. The germline V gene has CDR1 SGHAT and CDR2 FQNNGV. The CDR3 sequence is 15 residues long.

The V gene is TRBV24-1, the J gene TRBJ2-7, with 9 bases matching TRBD1. The CDR3 has 14 residues. Germline CDR1 and CDR2: KGHDR and SFDVKD. J gave up 5 bases and V 5 bases, and 6 bases lay outside the gene matches. For the CDR3, the DNA is TGTGCCACCAGTGCGGACACAGGGGGCGACGAGCAGTACTTC. This gives the protein CATSADTGGDEQYF.

This clone was seen only once. The genes are TRBV27 and TRBJ2-7; 9 bases agree with TRBD2. The junction had 22 bases not matched to a gene; V was cut back by 5 bases and J by 5 bases. The CDR3 spans 19 residues. Germline assignment: CDR1 MNHEY and CDR2 SMNVEV (reference sequence). This CDR3 is CASSHNTGTSPGSSNEQYF. CDR3 nucleotides: TGTGCCAGCAGTCACAATACCGGGACTAGCCCCGGGAGTTCCAACGAGCAGTACTTC.

Regarding this clone: This sample includes further DNA sequences coding for the same CDR3. The J gene is TRBJ2-2, the V gene TRBV2; D is possibly TRBD1 (5 bases). CDR1 and CDR2 from the germline V gene are SNHLY and FYNNEI. The CDR3 consists of 14 residues. V was cut by 6 bases and J by 3 bases, with 11 bases left in between. For the CDR3, the DNA is TGTGCCAGCAGACCAGGACAACACACCGGGGAGCTGTTTTTT. Amino acids: CASRPGQHTGELFF.

V is TRBV20-1 and J is TRBJ2-3; tentatively, D is TRBD1 (6 bases). Germline V gives CDR1 DFQATT, CDR2 SNEGSKA (reference sequence). The CDR3 length is 11 residues. V dropped 3 bases and J dropped 9 bases, with 10 bases sitting between them. Here the CDR3 DNA reads TGCAGTGCTAGGGGGCAGGGGACGCAGTATTTT. It specifies CSARGQGTQYF.

The sample holds a few counts of this clone. The rearrangement links TRBV10-3 to TRBJ2-1, with 7 bases identical to TRBD1. J gave up 4 bases and V 8 bases, and 8 bases lay outside the gene matches. The germline gives CDR1 ENHRY, CDR2 SYGVKD. This CDR3 comprises 14 residues. The DNA of the CDR3 is TGTGCCATCTCTGGAGACAGGGAATACAATGAGCAGTTCTTC. This encodes CAISGDREYNEQFF.

The chain joins TRBV10-1 to TRBJ1-1, with 8 bases identical to TRBD1. The CDR3 contains 14 residues. Trimming took 0 bases from V and 4 from J; bases not matched to a gene: 1. Germline V gene sequence: CDR1 WNHNN, CDR2 SYGVQD (reference sequence). The DNA of the CDR3 is TGCGCCAGCAGTGAGTCCCAGGGGGCCACTGAAGCTTTCTTT. Translating it yields CASSESQGATEAFF.

CDR3 amino acids: CASSQVSRGEAFF. Written as DNA, the CDR3 is TGTGCCAGCAGCCAAGTAAGCAGGGGTGAAGCTTTCTTT. This rearrangement joins TRBV3-1 (or the pseudogene TRBV3-2) to TRBJ1-1, with TRBD1 as a possible D gene (6 bases). Trimming stripped 1 base from V and 7 bases from J, with 10 bases between. This CDR3 is built from 13 residues. Per germline, CDR1 LGHDT and CDR2 YNNKEL (reference sequence).

The chain carries TRBV7-9 and TRBJ1-2; D unresolved. Germline V gene lookup returns CDR1 SEHNR and CDR2 FQNEAQ (reference sequence). V was cut by 5 bases and J by 4 bases, with 14 bases left in between. CDR3 size: 14 residues. CDR3 coding DNA: TGTGCCAGCAGCCCGACACAAGCTGTCTATGGCTACACCTTC. It encodes CASSPTQAVYGYTF. Based on the CDR3 plus reference TRBV7-9 and TRBJ1-2, the full variable domain is DTGVSQNPRHKITKRGQNVTFRCDPISEHNRLYWYRQTLGQGPEFLTYFQNEAQLEKSRLLSDRFSAERPKGSFSTLEIQRTEQGDSAMYLCASSPTQAVYGYTFGSGTRLTVV.

CDR3 coding DNA: TGTGCCAGCAGCTTGGATGGAGCGGGAGTAAGCGAGCAGTACTTC. Protein sequence: CASSLDGAGVSEQYF. The chain links TRBV5-6 to TRBJ2-7; TRBD2 aligns across 8 bases. The germline V gene has CDR1 SGHDT and CDR2 YYEEEE. The CDR3 runs 15 residues. Trimming cost V 0 bases and J 6 bases; bases outside gene matches: 8.

The V and J genes are TRBV2 and TRBJ2-2; D is uncertain. Trimming left V 8 bases short and J 6 bases short, with 7 bases between. Germline lookup yields CDR1 SNHLY and CDR2 FYNNEI. The CDR3 sequence is 11 residues long. CDR3 loop: CASSYAGELFF. DNA for the CDR3: TGTGCCAGCTCCTACGCCGGGGAGCTGTTTTTT.